This T cell receptor beta chain was found in a study of lymphopenia after photon versus proton radiotherapy. Study-level results: A bigger post-nadir fall in TCR diversity correlated inversely with survival time in deceased patients. Oligoclonal CD8+ Temra expansion after nadir drove photon patients' diversity drop. Under photons, naive T cells and diversity fell while effector/memory populations rose. Authors raise, but do not show, better survival with proton therapy.

This clone appeared once. What it binds is unknown. Produced via immunoSEQ multiplex PCR; TCRdb's table is partial and in-frame only. The sample holds 150,000 to 200,000 clones; approximately 90% are singletons and the top ten take around 5.1%. This TCR came from a man aged 45-65 years with gastric cancer. The material sequenced was peripheral blood, taken from a patient treated with photon-based radiotherapy.

DNA for the CDR3: TGCGCCAGCAGCTTGGCCGGGGGGCGGGTAGCCTACGAGCAGTACTTC. This codes for CASSLAGGRVAYEQYF. The J gene is TRBJ2-7, the V gene TRBV5-1, with a possible D match to TRBD2 (7 bases). There are 16 residues in the CDR3. CDR1 is SGHRS and CDR2 is YFSETQ in the germline V gene. V lost 0 bases and J lost 2, with 15 bases in between.